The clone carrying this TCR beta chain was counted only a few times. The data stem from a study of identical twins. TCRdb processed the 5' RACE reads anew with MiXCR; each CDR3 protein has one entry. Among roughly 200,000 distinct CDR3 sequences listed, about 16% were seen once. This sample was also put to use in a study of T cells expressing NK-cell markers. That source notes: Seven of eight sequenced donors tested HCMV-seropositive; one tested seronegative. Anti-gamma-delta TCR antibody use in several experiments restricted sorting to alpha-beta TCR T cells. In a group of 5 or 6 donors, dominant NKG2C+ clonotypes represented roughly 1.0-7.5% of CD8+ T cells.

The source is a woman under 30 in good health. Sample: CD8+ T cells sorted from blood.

This CDR3 reads CASSPRETETQYF. Written as DNA, the CDR3 is TGTGCCAGCAGCCCACGGGAGACAGAGACCCAGTACTTC. The chain carries TRBV9 and TRBJ2-5, with D possibly TRBD2 on 6 matching bases. This CDR3 contains 13 residues. Looked up from germline, CDR1 is SGDLS and CDR2 is YYNGEE. V was pared by 4 bases and J by 4 bases, with 11 bases between.